Listed here are 17 T cell receptor beta chains from one sample, sequenced in a study of identifying expanded T cells in peripheral blood. The assay was immunoSEQ multiplex PCR, and TCRdb's table has in-frame clones only and misses some. The sample has approximately 100,000 clones; around nine tenths are singletons. Sequencing input: blood. The receptors stem from a person aged 18 to 70 in good health.

CDR3 loop: CASSLGSSLDFGNTIYF. For the CDR3, the DNA is TGTGCCAGCAGCTTAGGGTCGTCCCTAGACTTTGGAAACACCATATATTTT. The rearrangement uses TRBV7-2 and TRBJ1-3; D is unclear. The CDR3 has 17 residues. CDR1 is SGHTA, CDR2 FQGNSA, per germline. Deletions cut 1 base from V and 3 bases from J, with 16 bases between.

The V gene is TRBV4-1, the J gene TRBJ1-4, with 9 bases lining up with TRBD1. The CDR3 runs to 15 residues. The germline gives CDR1 MGHRA, CDR2 YSYEKL. After removal of 4 bases from V and 7 bases from J, the junction contained 7 bases not matched to a gene. CDR3 sequence reads: CASSRTRDRVEKLFF. DNA for the CDR3: TGCGCCAGCAGCCGCACGCGGGACAGGGTTGAAAAACTGTTTTTT.

The V call is TRBV5-1, the J call TRBJ2-3, with a possible D match to TRBD1 (6 bases). Trimming left V 2 bases short and J 2 bases short, with 15 bases between. CDR1 is SGHRS and CDR2 is YFSETQ in the germline V gene. CDR3 length: 16 amino acids. In DNA form, the CDR3 reads TGCGCCAGCAGCTTTGCCCCAAACAGGGCCACAGATACGCAGTATTTT. It specifies CASSFAPNRATDTQYF. The variable domain in full, completed from reference TRBV5-1 and TRBJ2-3, reads KAGVTQTPRYLIKTRGQQVTLSCSPISGHRSVSWYQQTPGQGLQFLFEYFSETQRNKGNFPGRFSGRQFSNSRSEMNVSTLELGDSALYLCASSFAPNRATDTQYFGPGTRLTVL.

The CDR3 region is CASSWDLYEQYF. Here the CDR3 DNA reads TGCGCCAGCAGCTGGGACCTCTACGAGCAGTACTTC. The V and J genes are TRBV5-1 and TRBJ2-7; D may be TRBD1 or TRBD2 (5 bases each). CDR1 SGHRS and CDR2 YFSETQ come from the germline V gene. This CDR3 is built from 12 residues. V was clipped by 3 bases and J by 3 bases, with 7 bases between them.

The chain employs TRBV15 and TRBJ1-4; no clear D gene. Trimming left V 0 bases short and J 4 bases short, with 9 bases between. Germline V gene data show CDR1 as LNHNV and CDR2 as YYDKDF (reference sequence). This CDR3 is 15 amino acids long. CDR3 region: CATSRDRQSNEKLFF. In DNA form, the CDR3 reads TGTGCCACCAGCAGAGATCGGCAGAGTAATGAAAAACTGTTTTTT. Full variable domain (rest looked up from reference TRBV15 and TRBJ1-4): DAMVIQNPRYQVTQFGKPVTLSCSQTLNHNVMYWYQQKSSQAPKLLFHYYDKDFNNEADTPDNFQSRRPNTSFCFLDIRSPGLGDTAMYLCATSRDRQSNEKLFFGSGTQLSVL.

The chain recombines TRBV5-4 with TRBJ2-5, with 9 positions matching TRBD1. The CDR3 consists of 15 residues. With V trimmed by 4 bases and J by 6 bases, 10 bases remained unmatched. Germline V lookup: CDR1 SGHNT, CDR2 YYREEE (reference sequence). CDR3 DNA: TGTGCCAGCAGCCCGGGGACAGGGAATGTAAAGACCCAGTACTTC. Protein product: CASSPGTGNVKTQYF.

The chain combines TRBV13 with TRBJ1-2; the D is unclear. From germline, CDR1 is PRHDT and CDR2 FYEKMQ (reference sequence). Trimming stripped 0 bases from V and 2 bases from J, with 16 bases between. The CDR3 contains 17 residues. The CDR3 bases are TGTGCCAGCAGCTTAGGGGCAGGCTTTAGGGTAAACTATGGCTACACCTTC. Translating it yields CASSLGAGFRVNYGYTF.

The V call is TRBV5-1, the J call TRBJ2-3, with a weak D call TRBD1 (6 bases). The CDR3 covers 15 residues. With 7 bases removed from V and 3 bases from J, the gap between germline ends came to 18 bases. Germline assignment: CDR1 SGHRS and CDR2 YFSETQ. The CDR3 DNA reads TGCGCCAGCTGTTTATCAGGGGTGGGAACAGATACGCAGTATTTT. This gives the protein CASCLSGVGTDTQYF.

A few counts support this clone. The chain combines TRBV27 with TRBJ2-3, with 8 bases lining up with TRBD2. Germline CDR1 is MNHEY and CDR2 is SMNVEV (reference sequence). J lost 2 bases, V lost 2 bases, and 6 bases had no gene match. CDR3 length: 16 residues. The CDR3 loop reads CASSLGGGGYTDTQYF. CDR3 DNA sequence: TGTGCCAGCAGTTTAGGAGGCGGGGGGTACACAGATACGCAGTATTTT.

This clone has more than one count but fewer than ten. The V gene is TRBV4-1, the J gene TRBJ1-5; D might be TRBD1 (5 bases). The germline V gene has CDR1 MGHRA and CDR2 YSYEKL. With 1 base removed from V and 3 bases from J, the gap between germline ends came to 10 bases. This CDR3 is 15 amino acids long. The CDR3 region has the DNA TGCGCCAGCAGCCAAGGGAGACAGCCCAATCAGCCCCAGCATTTT. It translates to CASSQGRQPNQPQHF.

This chain connects TRBV29-1 to TRBJ2-2, with D unresolved. This CDR3 is 15 amino acids long. Deletions cut 0 bases from V and 1 base from J, with 9 bases between. Germline V lookup: CDR1 SQVTM, CDR2 ANQGSEA. The CDR3 loop reads CSVEDLGKNTGELFF. The CDR3 DNA reads as TGCAGCGTTGAAGATCTAGGGAAGAACACCGGGGAGCTGTTTTTT.

The chain is built from TRBV9 and TRBJ1-4; D not certain. Trimming took 0 bases from V and 6 from J, leaving 6 bases between them. The CDR3 extends over 13 amino acids. CDR1 is SGDLS and CDR2 is YYNGEE in the germline V gene. CDR3 DNA: TGTGCCAGCAGCGTAGTAACCGATGAAAAACTGTTTTTT. Its translation is CASSVVTDEKLFF. Together with reference TRBV9 and TRBJ1-4, the CDR3 gives the full variable domain: DSGVTQTPKHLITATGQRVTLRCSPRSGDLSVYWYQQSLDQGLQFLIQYYNGEERAKGNILERFSAQQFPDLHSELNLSSLELGDSALYFCASSVVTDEKLFFGSGTQLSVL.

V usage is TRBV7-2 and J usage is TRBJ1-3; TRBD1 matches at 8 bases. This CDR3 contains 13 residues. V gave up 3 bases and J gave up 8 bases; unmatched junction bases: 3. Germline lookup yields CDR1 SGHTA and CDR2 FQGNSA. The chain's CDR3 is CASSFTGGDTIYF. For the CDR3, the DNA is TGTGCCAGCAGCTTCACAGGGGGGGACACCATATATTTT.

Written as DNA, the CDR3 is TGTGCCAGCAGCCCGATCACAGTGTCCCAGTACTTC. Translating it yields CASSPITVSQYF. J is TRBJ2-5 and V is TRBV5-8, with D unclear. Germline V gene lookup returns CDR1 SGHTS and CDR2 YDEGEE. The length of the CDR3 is 12 residues. V lost 4 bases to trimming and J lost 9 bases, with 13 bases between them.

There are a few counts of this clone. This chain uses TRBV29-1 with TRBJ1-2; 9 nucleotides align to TRBD1. Germline CDR1 is SQVTM and CDR2 is ANQGSEA. The V and J ends lost 5 bases and 12 bases, in that order; junction bases with no gene match: 13. The CDR3 spans 13 residues. The CDR3 DNA reads as TGCAGCGTTACGGTCGGGACAGGGATGATAAACACCTTC. The encoded protein is CSVTVGTGMINTF.

The genes are TRBV18 and TRBJ2-5; TRBD1 matches 8 bases. Germline V gives CDR1 KGHSH, CDR2 LQKENI. The V and J ends lost 2 bases and 5 bases, in that order; junction bases with no gene match: 10. This CDR3 spans 16 amino acids. The CDR3 DNA reads TGTGCCAGCTCACCAGAGACAGGGGTTGATATCGAGACCCAGTACTTC. Its translation: CASSPETGVDIETQYF. Supplemented by reference TRBV18 and TRBJ2-5, the full variable domain reads NAGVMQNPRHLVRRRGQEARLRCSPMKGHSHVYWYRQLPEEGLKFMVYLQKENIIDESGMPKERFSAEFPKEGPSILRIQQVVRGDSAAYFCASSPETGVDIETQYFGPGTRLLVL.

V and J are TRBV7-9 and TRBJ1-3, with a weak D call TRBD1 (5 bases). The CDR3 contains 18 residues. V lost 5 bases and J lost 0, with 20 bases in between. Looked up from germline, CDR1 is SEHNR and CDR2 is FQNEAQ (reference sequence). CDR3 nucleotides: TGTGCCAGCAGCCAGACCCCTGGAACAGGCAGCTCTGGAAACACCATATATTTT. It translates to CASSQTPGTGSSGNTIYF.